Listed below are T cell receptor beta chains from one sample, sequenced in a study of T-cell reconstitution after alpha-beta-depleted transplantation in children. MiXCR, applied by TCRdb to the PCR reads, yields one record per CDR3 protein. Of 240,000 or so distinct CDR3 sequences listed, under 9.5% are singletons. The sample was PBMCs, mostly from graft donor cells, taken 180 days after TCRalphabeta/CD19-depleted stem cell transplant. These receptors originate from a male patient between 5 and 17 years old who had a stem cell transplant for acute lymphoblastic leukemia, so the T cells may come from the graft donor. Each CDR3 is given with its conserved first and last residue. The D gene is left open where the match is weak. The size entry is marked missing in some rows and otherwise reads once, few, many or a size class.

CDR3aa: CSARGDRYQETQYF
CDR3nt: TGCAGTGCTAGAGGGGACAGATATCAAGAGACCCAGTACTTC
abundance: many
d_gene: TRBD1
j_gene: TRBJ2-5
len: 14
v_gene: TRBV20-1

CDR3aa: CASSKARGFGLAGAPYEQYF
CDR3nt: TGTGCCAGCAGCAAAGCGCGGGGGTTCGGACTAGCGGGGGCCCCCTACGAGCAGTACTTC
abundance: many
d_gene: NA
j_gene: TRBJ2-7
len: 20
v_gene: TRBV21-1

CDR3aa: CASSLLRDWSNQPQHF
CDR3nt: TGTGCCAGCAGTTTGTTGAGGGATTGGAGCAATCAGCCCCAGCATTTT
abundance: many
d_gene: NA
j_gene: TRBJ1-5
len: 16
v_gene: TRBV28

CDR3aa: CASSEARGSAYEQYF
CDR3nt: TGTGCCAGCAGTGAAGCTCGGGGCAGTGCCTACGAGCAGTACTTC
abundance: many
d_gene: NA
j_gene: TRBJ2-7
len: 15
v_gene: TRBV2

CDR3aa: CASLRDSSFYSGNTIYF
CDR3nt: TGTGCCAGCCTCCGGGACAGCTCTTTTTACTCTGGAAACACCATATATTTT
abundance: NA
d_gene: TRBD1
j_gene: TRBJ1-3
len: 17
v_gene: TRBV5-5

CDR3aa: CASSQARLAGDQFF
CDR3nt: TGTGCCAGCAGCCAAGCTCGGCTAGCGGGGGATCAGTTCTTC
abundance: many
d_gene: TRBD2
j_gene: TRBJ2-1
len: 14
v_gene: TRBV3-1

CDR3aa: CASSSRTSGIDTQYF
CDR3nt: TGTGCCAGCAGCTCACGGACTAGCGGGATAGATACGCAGTATTTT
abundance: many
d_gene: TRBD2
j_gene: TRBJ2-3
len: 15
v_gene: TRBV7-3

CDR3aa: CASSLGLAGSTGELFF
CDR3nt: TGCGCCAGCAGCTTGGGACTAGCGGGAAGTACCGGGGAGCTGTTTTTT
abundance: many
d_gene: TRBD2
j_gene: TRBJ2-2
len: 16
v_gene: TRBV5-1

CDR3aa: CASSLAVGYTF
CDR3nt: TGTGCCAGCAGCTTGGCAGTTGGCTACACCTTC
abundance: many
d_gene: NA
j_gene: TRBJ1-2
len: 11
v_gene: TRBV5-8

CDR3aa: CAISERGNTIYF
CDR3nt: TGTGCCATCAGTGAAAGGGGAAACACCATATATTTT
abundance: NA
d_gene: NA
j_gene: TRBJ1-3
len: 12
v_gene: TRBV10-3

CDR3aa: CSARAAGPGSEQYF
CDR3nt: TGCAGTGCTAGAGCCGCGGGCCCGGGCTCCGAGCAGTACTTC
abundance: few
d_gene: NA
j_gene: TRBJ2-7
len: 14
v_gene: TRBV20-1

CDR3aa: CATRTGSTGELFF
CDR3nt: TGTGCCACCCGAACAGGGTCCACCGGGGAGCTGTTTTTT
abundance: many
d_gene: NA
j_gene: TRBJ2-2
len: 13
v_gene: TRBV10-3

CDR3aa: CASSLHGEDLAKNIQYF
CDR3nt: TGCGCCAGCAGCTTGCACGGGGAGGACTTAGCCAAAAACATTCAGTACTTC
abundance: many
d_gene: NA
j_gene: TRBJ2-4
len: 17
v_gene: TRBV5-1

CDR3aa: CASWGPRSTEAFF
CDR3nt: TGTGCCAGCTGGGGACCGCGGTCGACTGAAGCTTTCTTT
abundance: many
d_gene: NA
j_gene: TRBJ1-1
len: 13
v_gene: TRBV25-1

CDR3aa: CASSGTVDYGYTF
CDR3nt: TGTGCCAGCAGCGGGACAGTAGACTATGGCTACACCTTC
abundance: many
d_gene: NA
j_gene: TRBJ1-2
len: 13
v_gene: TRBV9

CDR3aa: CASSYRGPHRVDTGELFF
CDR3nt: TGTGCCAGCAGCTATAGGGGGCCTCACAGGGTGGACACCGGGGAGCTGTTTTTT
abundance: many
d_gene: TRBD1
j_gene: TRBJ2-2
len: 18
v_gene: TRBV11-2

CDR3aa: CASSFEGASGRSTDTQYF
CDR3nt: TGTGCCAGCAGCTTCGAAGGTGCTAGCGGGCGCTCCACAGATACGCAGTATTTT
abundance: many
d_gene: TRBD2
j_gene: TRBJ2-3
len: 18
v_gene: TRBV5-5

CDR3aa: CASSPRGDRGTQYF
CDR3nt: TGTGCCAGCAGCCCCAGGGGGGACAGGGGTACCCAGTACTTC
abundance: few
d_gene: TRBD1
j_gene: TRBJ2-5
len: 14
v_gene: TRBV7-3